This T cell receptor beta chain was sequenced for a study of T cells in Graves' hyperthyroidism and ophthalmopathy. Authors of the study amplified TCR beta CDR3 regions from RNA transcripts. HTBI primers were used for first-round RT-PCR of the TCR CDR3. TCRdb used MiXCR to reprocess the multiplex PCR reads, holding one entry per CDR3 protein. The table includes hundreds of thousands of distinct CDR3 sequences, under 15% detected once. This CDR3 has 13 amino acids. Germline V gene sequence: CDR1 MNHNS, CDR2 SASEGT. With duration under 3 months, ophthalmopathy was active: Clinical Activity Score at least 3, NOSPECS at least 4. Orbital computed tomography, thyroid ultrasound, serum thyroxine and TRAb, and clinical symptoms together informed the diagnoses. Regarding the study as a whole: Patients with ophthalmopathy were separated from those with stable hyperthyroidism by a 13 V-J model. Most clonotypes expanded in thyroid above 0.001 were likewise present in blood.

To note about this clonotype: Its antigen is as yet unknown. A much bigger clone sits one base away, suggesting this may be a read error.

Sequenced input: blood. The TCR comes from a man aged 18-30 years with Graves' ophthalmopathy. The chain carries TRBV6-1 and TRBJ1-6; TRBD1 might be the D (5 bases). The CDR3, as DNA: TGTACCAGCAGGGTTGAGGGGAATTCACCCCTCCACTTT. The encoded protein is CTSRVEGNSPLHF.